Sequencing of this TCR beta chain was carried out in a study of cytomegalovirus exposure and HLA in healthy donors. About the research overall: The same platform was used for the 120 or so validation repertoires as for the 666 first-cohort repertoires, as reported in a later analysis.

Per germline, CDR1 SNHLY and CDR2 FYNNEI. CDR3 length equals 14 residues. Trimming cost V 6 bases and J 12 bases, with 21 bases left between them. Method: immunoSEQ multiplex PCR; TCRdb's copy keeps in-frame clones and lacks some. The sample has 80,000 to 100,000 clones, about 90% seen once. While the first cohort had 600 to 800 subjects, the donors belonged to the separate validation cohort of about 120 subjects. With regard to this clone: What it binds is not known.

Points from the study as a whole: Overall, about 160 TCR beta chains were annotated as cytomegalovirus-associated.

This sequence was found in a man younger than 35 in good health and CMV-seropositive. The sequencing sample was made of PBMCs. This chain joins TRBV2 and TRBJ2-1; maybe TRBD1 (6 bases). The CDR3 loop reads CASSPTGAARGQFF. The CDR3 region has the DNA TGTGCCAGCAGCCCGACAGGAGCGGCACGGGGGCAGTTCTTC.